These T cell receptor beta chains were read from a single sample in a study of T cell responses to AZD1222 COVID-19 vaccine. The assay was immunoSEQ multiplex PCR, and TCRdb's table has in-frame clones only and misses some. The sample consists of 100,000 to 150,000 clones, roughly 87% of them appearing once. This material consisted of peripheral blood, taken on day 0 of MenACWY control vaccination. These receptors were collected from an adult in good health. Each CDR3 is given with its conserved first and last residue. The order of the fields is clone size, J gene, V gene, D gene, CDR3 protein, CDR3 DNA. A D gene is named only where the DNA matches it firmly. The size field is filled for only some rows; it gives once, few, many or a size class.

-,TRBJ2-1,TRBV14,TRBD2,CASSQQPGLALEQFF,TGTGCCAGCAGCCAACAACCGGGACTAGCCTTGGAGCAGTTCTTC
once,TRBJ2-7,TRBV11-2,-,CASSLADSSYEQYF,TGTGCCAGCAGCTTAGCGGACAGTTCCTACGAGCAGTACTTC
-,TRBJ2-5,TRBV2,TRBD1,CASTPDRGRVGETQYF,TGTGCCAGCACCCCGGACAGGGGGCGCGTAGGGGAGACCCAGTACTTC
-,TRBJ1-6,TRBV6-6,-,CASSLHGTARSGVNSPLHF,TGTGCCAGCAGTCTGCACGGGACCGCCCGATCAGGGGTAAATTCACCCCTCCACTTT
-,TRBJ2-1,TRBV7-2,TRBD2,CASSLASGGAGDEQFF,TGTGCCAGCAGCTTAGCAAGCGGGGGGGCAGGGGATGAGCAGTTCTTC
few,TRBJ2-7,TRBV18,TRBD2,CASSLTGTRYIGVYEQYF,TGTGCCAGCTCACTAACCGGGACTAGGTATATAGGTGTCTACGAGCAGTACTTC
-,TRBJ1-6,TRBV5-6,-,CASSVGRSSYNSPLHF,TGTGCCAGCAGTGTGGGACGGAGCTCCTATAATTCACCCCTCCACTTT
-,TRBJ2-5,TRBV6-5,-,CASSYSMETQYF,TGTGCCAGCAGTTACTCGATGGAGACCCAGTACTTC
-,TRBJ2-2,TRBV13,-,CASSTATGELFF,TGTGCCAGCAGCACCGCGACCGGGGAGCTGTTTTTT
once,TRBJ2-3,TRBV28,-,CASSSRPGAGTQYF,TGTGCCAGCAGTTCCCGGCCGGGGGCAGGTACGCAGTATTTT
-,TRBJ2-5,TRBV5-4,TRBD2,CASRHRTSGQETQYF,TGTGCCAGCAGGCATAGGACTAGCGGCCAAGAGACCCAGTACTTC
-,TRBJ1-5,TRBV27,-,CASSPSFGGRNQPQHF,TGTGCCAGCAGTCCCTCGTTCGGGGGTCGCAATCAGCCCCAGCATTTT
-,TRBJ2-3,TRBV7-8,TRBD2,CASSPRLAGRGTDTQYF,TGTGCCAGCAGCCCGAGACTAGCGGGAAGAGGTACAGATACGCAGTATTTT
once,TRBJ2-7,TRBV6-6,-,CATSASSYEQYF,TGTGCCACCTCGGCCAGCTCCTACGAGCAGTACTTC
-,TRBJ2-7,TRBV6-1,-,CASSEEGVLSYEQYF,TGTGCCAGCAGTGAGGAAGGGGTCCTTTCCTACGAGCAGTACTTC
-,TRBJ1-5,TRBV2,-,CASSDRVVNQPQHF,TGTGCCAGCAGTGACAGGGTCGTAAATCAGCCCCAGCATTTT
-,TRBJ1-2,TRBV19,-,CASSIDRYGYTF,TGTGCCAGTAGTATAGATCGGTATGGCTACACCTTC
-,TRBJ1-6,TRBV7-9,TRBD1,CASSSGTGDSPLHF,TGTGCCAGCAGCTCCGGGACAGGGGATTCACCCCTCCACTTT
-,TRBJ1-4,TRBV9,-,CASSALGFREEKLFF,TGTGCCAGCAGCGCCCTGGGGTTTAGGGAGGAAAAACTGTTTTTT
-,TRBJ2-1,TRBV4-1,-,CASSQTTRGYEQFF,TGCGCCAGCAGCCAGACCACTAGGGGTTATGAGCAGTTCTTC
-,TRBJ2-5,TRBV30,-,CAWSVLGVETQYF,TGTGCCTGGAGTGTACTCGGAGTGGAGACCCAGTACTTC
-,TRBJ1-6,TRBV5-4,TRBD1,CASSSYRQGLSKNSPLHF,TGTGCCAGCAGCTCATACCGACAGGGTCTTTCCAAAAATTCACCCCTCCACTTT
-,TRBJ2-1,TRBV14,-,CASSQAGSRSTGHNEQFF,TGTGCCAGCAGCCAAGCGGGCTCGAGGTCTACGGGGCACAATGAGCAGTTCTTC
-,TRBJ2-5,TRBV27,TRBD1,CASRYTGQLIQETQYF,TGTGCCAGCAGATATACGGGACAGTTAATCCAAGAGACCCAGTACTTC
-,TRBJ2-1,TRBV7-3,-,CASSLTVGNEQFF,TGTGCCAGCAGCTTAACCGTGGGTAATGAGCAGTTCTTC
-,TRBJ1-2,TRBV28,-,CASSLSAAYGYTF,TGTGCCAGCAGTTTAAGTGCAGCGTATGGCTACACCTTC
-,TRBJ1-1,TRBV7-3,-,CASSFGTSTEAFF,TGTGCCAGCAGCTTTGGGACTTCCACTGAAGCTTTCTTT
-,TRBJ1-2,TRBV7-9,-,CASSLAGGPNYGYTF,TGTGCCAGCAGCTTAGCGGGGGGGCCCAACTATGGCTACACCTTC
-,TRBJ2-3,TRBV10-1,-,CASSESGRDTQYF,TGCGCCAGCAGTGAGTCGGGCAGGGATACGCAGTATTTT
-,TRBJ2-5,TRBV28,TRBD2,CASSLRLAGVQETQYF,TGTGCCAGCAGTTTGAGACTAGCGGGAGTCCAAGAGACCCAGTACTTC
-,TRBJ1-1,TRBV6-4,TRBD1,CASSHGQGGLCAEAFF,TGTGCCAGCAGTCATGGACAGGGCGGTTTGTGCGCTGAAGCTTTCTTT
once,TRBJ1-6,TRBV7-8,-,CASSWTDYNSPLHF,TGTGCCAGCAGCTGGACAGATTATAATTCACCCCTCCACTTT
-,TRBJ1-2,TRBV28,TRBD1,CASTRGRGYTF,TGTGCCAGCACGAGGGGGCGCGGCTACACCTTC
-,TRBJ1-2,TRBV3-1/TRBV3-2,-,CASSRQTQTGYTF,TGTGCCAGCAGCCGACAGACTCAAACTGGCTACACCTTC
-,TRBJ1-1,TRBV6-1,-,CASSEALRATEAFF,TGTGCCAGCAGTGAAGCGCTTCGGGCAACCGAAGCTTTCTTT
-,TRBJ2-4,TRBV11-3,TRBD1,CASSRTVQGLQYF,TGTGCCAGCAGCCGGACAGTACAGGGGTTGCAGTACTTC
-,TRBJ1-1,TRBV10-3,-,CAISGGRGSGAFF,TGTGCCATCAGTGGGGGTAGGGGGTCGGGAGCTTTCTTT
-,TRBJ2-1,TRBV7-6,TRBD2,CASSPTARGGYNEQFF,TGTGCCAGCAGCCCTACCGCCCGGGGGGGCTACAATGAGCAGTTCTTC
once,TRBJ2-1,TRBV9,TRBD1,CASSLTGTGGSDEQFF,TGTGCCAGCAGCCTCACCGGGACAGGGGGGTCAGATGAGCAGTTCTTC
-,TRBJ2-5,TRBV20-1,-,CSARVKETQYF,TGCAGTGCTAGGGTAAAAGAGACCCAGTACTTC
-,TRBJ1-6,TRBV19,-,CASSTQRERTPLHF,TGTGCCAGTAGTACTCAAAGGGAACGGACACCCCTCCACTTT
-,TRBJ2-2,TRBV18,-,CASSIAPTGELFF,TGTGCCAGCTCAATCGCCCCGACCGGGGAGCTGTTTTTT
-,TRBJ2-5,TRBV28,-,CASSLYPKETQYF,TGTGCCAGCAGTTTATACCCAAAAGAGACCCAGTACTTC
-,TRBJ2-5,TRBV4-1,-,CASSQPTNDLETQYF,TGCGCCAGCAGCCAACCGACTAATGATCTTGAGACCCAGTACTTC
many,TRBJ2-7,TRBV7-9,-,CASSLAVSYEQYF,TGTGCCAGCAGCTTAGCGGTTTCGTACGAGCAGTACTTC
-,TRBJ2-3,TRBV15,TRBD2,CATSRGGTSVTDTQYF,TGTGCCACCAGCAGAGGTGGGACTAGCGTCACAGATACGCAGTATTTT